The 22 T cell receptor beta chains below all came from one sample that was sequenced in a study of blood T cells in healthy people across ages (dated by TCRdb to between 2014 and 2016). Library prep was done by 5' RACE. Sequencing took place on an Illumina HiSeq 2500. A second PCR of roughly 7 to 11 cycles was performed with a sample-barcoded 5' primer and a J-beta primer mix. Through fastp at Q25 and MiXCR, TCRdb rebuilt clones from the public reads, retaining in-frame beta chains. Entries are consolidated by CDR3 protein sequence, retaining the most common genes and DNA. The sample contains some 800,000 distinct CDR3 sequences, just under 25% of them found a single time. The leading ten clones occupy approximately 3.7% of the sample. This sample was shared with a second study, whose subject was T cells of mothers and their children.

Material: blood. These receptors all come from a boy between 10 and 17 years old in good health.

This rearrangement joins TRBV6-1 to TRBJ1-4; 7 nucleotides line up with TRBD1. Germline CDR1 MNHNS, CDR2 SASEGT. The CDR3 is 15 amino acids. Trimming at V came to 1 base and at J to 8 bases, leaving 7 bases not matched to a gene. The CDR3 DNA is TGTGCCAGCAGTGAAGGGGGGAGGGGGCGCGAAAAACTGTTTTTT. Its translation: CASSEGGRGREKLFF.

This clonotype appeared a few times. The CDR3 reads CASSSTSSGEQFF. DNA for the CDR3: TGTGCCAGCAGTTCTACTAGTTCAGGCGAACAGTTCTTC. The chain carries TRBV12-3 or TRBV12-4 and TRBJ2-5, with D perhaps matching TRBD2 (5 bases). The DNA matches TRBJ2-1 better at its end, which makes the J call doubtful. This CDR3 has 13 amino acids.

The chain is built from TRBV28 and TRBJ1-5, with no clear D. V lost 0 bases, J lost 0 bases, and 3 bases lay in between. The V gene's germline CDR1 is MDHEN and CDR2 SYDVKM. The CDR3 is 14 residues long. The CDR3: CASSLWDSNQPQHF. In DNA, the CDR3 is TGTGCCAGCAGTTTATGGGATAGCAATCAGCCCCAGCATTTT. Full variable domain (remainder filled in from reference TRBV28 and TRBJ1-5): DVKVTQSSRYLVKRTGEKVFLECVQDMDHENMFWYRQDPGLGLRLIYFSYDVKMKEKGDIPEGYSVSREKKERFSLILESASTNQTSMYLCASSLWDSNQPQHFGDGTRLSIL.

This clonotype turned up a few times. V usage is TRBV19 and J usage is TRBJ2-7; D unresolved. The CDR3 totals 13 residues. Trimming pared 0 bases from V and 0 bases from J, leaving 3 bases between. Germline CDR1 reads LNHDA; CDR2 reads SQIVND (reference sequence). The DNA of the CDR3 is TGTGCCAGTAGTATAGATGACTCCTACGAGCAGTACTTC. Its translation is CASSIDDSYEQYF.

This clonotype was picked up one time. J is TRBJ1-6 and V is TRBV14; D is unresolved. Trimming took off 6 bases at V and 7 bases at J, with 13 bases between the two ends. The CDR3 has 14 residues. Germline CDR1 reads SGHDN; CDR2 reads FVKESK. The CDR3, as DNA: TGTGCCAGCAGTCCCCAGTCGGGGAATTCACCCCTCCACTTT. As protein: CASSPQSGNSPLHF.

The chain links TRBV5-1 to TRBJ2-7; a weak D match, TRBD2 (6 bases). The CDR3 spans 13 residues. Germline CDR1 and CDR2: SGHRS and YFSETQ. Trimming removed 8 bases from V and 1 base from J, with 13 bases in between. CDR3 sequence: CASREPVSYEQYF. The CDR3 nucleotides are TGCGCCAGTCGGGAGCCGGTATCCTACGAGCAGTACTTC.

This sequence joins TRBV7-2 and TRBJ1-1; 9 positions match TRBD1. Germline V gene sequence: CDR1 SGHTA, CDR2 FQGNSA. Germline trimming cut 2 bases from V and 5 bases from J; bases unmatched to any gene: 6. The CDR3 is made up of 15 amino acids. The DNA for the CDR3 is TGTGCCAGCAGCTTATCGCGGGACAGGGTTACTGAAGCTTTCTTT. It encodes CASSLSRDRVTEAFF.

This chain joins TRBV12-3 or TRBV12-4 and TRBJ1-6, with D tentatively TRBD1 (6 bases). The CDR3 loop spans 15 amino acids. V was trimmed by 6 bases and J by 3 bases, leaving 12 bases between them. Written as DNA, the CDR3 is TGTGCCAGCAGACCTACAGGGTTCTATAATTCACCCCTCCACTTT. Protein: CASRPTGFYNSPLHF.

The V and J genes are TRBV5-4 and TRBJ2-1, with D uncertain. Germline CDR1 SGHNT, CDR2 YYREEE (reference sequence). V was clipped by 7 bases and J by 6 bases, with 17 bases between them. CDR3 length: 14 residues. CDR3 bases: TGTGCCAGCGGCCTTATGGGAACCGGCAATGAGCAGTTCTTC. It specifies CASGLMGTGNEQFF.

This rearrangement joins TRBV4-1 to TRBJ2-4; 7 bases map to TRBD1. V lost 3 bases and J lost 6; bases outside the gene matches: 5. This CDR3 has 14 residues. The germline gives CDR1 MGHRA, CDR2 YSYEKL. CDR3 region: CASSHEDRVNIQYF. The CDR3 DNA reads TGCGCCAGCAGCCACGAAGACAGGGTAAACATTCAGTACTTC.

A few counts support this clonotype. The gene calls are TRBV29-1 and TRBJ2-5, with a weak D call TRBD2 (5 bases). CDR3 length equals 13 residues. Trimming removed 4 bases from V and 5 bases from J, with 14 bases in between. The germline gives CDR1 SQVTM, CDR2 ANQGSEA. The CDR3 region is CSVVVPPGETQYF. The CDR3 DNA sequence: TGCAGCGTTGTTGTCCCTCCGGGGGAGACCCAGTACTTC.

The chain recombines TRBV19 with TRBJ1-6, with 8 bases matching TRBD1. The V segment lost 6 bases and the J segment 10 bases; nucleotides outside the gene matches: 8. The CDR3 has 14 amino acids. CDR1 LNHDA and CDR2 SQIVND come from the germline V gene (reference sequence). CDR3 loop: CASSRSGGKSPLHF. The DNA for the CDR3 is TGTGCCAGTAGCAGGTCAGGGGGCAAGTCACCCCTCCACTTT. Based on the CDR3 plus reference TRBV19 and TRBJ1-6, the full variable domain is DGGITQSPKYLFRKEGQNVTLSCEQNLNHDAMYWYRQDPGQGLRLIYYSQIVNDFQKGDIAEGYSVSREKKESFPLTVTSAQKNPTAFYLCASSRSGGKSPLHFGNGTRLTVT.

This clonotype was detected only a few times. V usage is TRBV6-4 and J usage is TRBJ1-2; D gene ambiguous. V was trimmed by 2 bases and J by 7 bases, leaving 11 bases between them. Germline loops: CDR1 MRHNA, CDR2 SNTAGT. The CDR3 has 13 residues. The CDR3 region is CASSDQRGRGYTF. DNA of the CDR3: TGTGCCAGCAGTGACCAAAGAGGCCGTGGCTACACCTTC.

This clonotype was picked up a small number of times. The CDR3: CSARTQGARTGELFF. Written as DNA, the CDR3 is TGCAGTGCTAGGACGCAGGGGGCGAGGACCGGGGAGCTGTTTTTT. The chain joins TRBV20-1 to TRBJ2-2; the match to TRBD1 covers 8 bases. The CDR3 is 15 amino acids. Germline V gene lookup returns CDR1 DFQATT and CDR2 SNEGSKA (reference sequence). Trimming at V came to 3 bases and at J to 5 bases, leaving 8 bases not matched to a gene.

In this sample, this clonotype turned up a few times. CDR3 protein: CASSADAGATNEKLFF. The CDR3 nucleotides read TGTGCCAGCAGCGCGGACGCGGGTGCAACTAATGAAAAACTGTTTTTT. This chain links TRBV7-9 with TRBJ1-4; D is undetermined. CDR3 size: 16 residues. Germline CDR1 and CDR2: SEHNR and FQNEAQ (reference sequence). V was clipped by 5 bases and J by 0 bases, with 13 bases between them. The entire variable domain, with the rest obtained from reference TRBV7-9 and TRBJ1-4, is as follows: DTGVSQNPRHKITKRGQNVTFRCDPISEHNRLYWYRQTLGQGPEFLTYFQNEAQLEKSRLLSDRFSAERPKGSFSTLEIQRTEQGDSAMYLCASSADAGATNEKLFFGSGTQLSVL.

The J gene is TRBJ1-5, the V gene TRBV5-1; possible D gene TRBD1, 6 bases. Trimming pared 0 bases from V and 3 bases from J, leaving 10 bases between. Per the germline V gene, CDR1 is SGHRS and CDR2 is YFSETQ. The CDR3 contains 15 residues. The CDR3 bases are TGCGCCAGCAGCTTGGAGCCAGGGGCCAATCAGCCCCAGCATTTT. It codes for CASSLEPGANQPQHF.

The rearrangement links TRBV13 to TRBJ1-2; D remains ambiguous. The CDR3 extends over 15 amino acids. CDR1 and CDR2 from the germline V gene are PRHDT and FYEKMQ (reference sequence). V was trimmed by 5 bases and J by 0 bases, leaving 13 bases between them. CDR3 sequence (DNA): TGTGCCAGCAGCCGAAATCACCTAGCTAACTATGGCTACACCTTC. Translated: CASSRNHLANYGYTF.

V gene TRBV27 combines with J gene TRBJ2-1; possible D gene TRBD2, 5 bases. Trimming removed 7 bases from V and 5 bases from J, with 12 bases in between. Germline CDR1 MNHEY, CDR2 SMNVEV (reference sequence). CDR3 length equals 13 residues. The DNA for the CDR3 is TGTGCCAGCAATCTCCGGGGAGACAATGAGCAGTTCTTC. It is translated as CASNLRGDNEQFF.

The chain uses TRBV15 and TRBJ2-5; no clear D gene. V gave up 1 base and J gave up 2 bases, with 5 bases separating them. This CDR3 region has 13 residues. Per germline, CDR1 LNHNV and CDR2 YYDKDF (reference sequence). DNA of the CDR3: TGTGCCACCAGCAGAGCCCGTCAAGAGACCCAGTACTTC. Encoded protein: CATSRARQETQYF. The full variable domain, with the rest looked up from reference TRBV15 and TRBJ2-5, is DAMVIQNPRYQVTQFGKPVTLSCSQTLNHNVMYWYQQKSSQAPKLLFHYYDKDFNNEADTPDNFQSRRPNTSFCFLDIRSPGLGDTAMYLCATSRARQETQYFGPGTRLLVL.

There are a few counts of this clonotype. The rearrangement joins TRBV7-9 to TRBJ1-1; a possible D gene is TRBD1 (6 bases). V lost 5 bases and J lost 5, with 6 bases in between. The CDR3 is made up of 11 amino acids. Germline V gene lookup returns CDR1 SEHNR and CDR2 FQNEAQ (reference sequence). In nucleotides, the CDR3 is TGTGCCAGCAGCGGACAGACTGAAGCTTTCTTT. Its protein product is CASSGQTEAFF.

This clonotype showed up just a few times. The rearrangement joins TRBV6-5 to TRBJ2-5; 7 bases fit TRBD1. Germline-derived CDR1 and CDR2 are MNHEY and SVGAGI. The CDR3 covers 13 residues. With 6 bases clipped from V and 9 bases from J, the junction kept 10 bases outside the gene matches. The CDR3 bases are TGTGCCAGCAGCCTGACAGGGTCAGGGCCCCAGTACTTC. Protein product: CASSLTGSGPQYF.

This rearrangement joins TRBV2 to TRBJ2-5; the D gene is possibly TRBD1 (5 bases). With 8 bases removed from V and 5 bases from J, the gap between germline ends came to 12 bases. The germline V gene encodes CDR1 SNHLY and CDR2 FYNNEI. The CDR3 spans 12 residues. CDR3 nucleotide sequence: TGTGCCAGCCAGGGTCCTTGGGAGACCCAGTACTTC. Amino acids: CASQGPWETQYF.